This TCR beta chain came from a study of shared clonotypes between healthy human individuals. The data were produced by immunoSEQ multiplex PCR, yet TCRdb's version contains in-frame clones alone and is incomplete. The profile shows approximately 500,000 clones, approximately 81% of them singletons. The V gene's germline CDR1 is LGHNA and CDR2 YSLEER. V was pared by 0 bases and J by 7 bases, with 7 bases between. The CDR3 covers 13 residues. The TCR originated in a woman aged 40 to 50 in good health. Some clones in this sample may be carry-over from other donors' samples. The sequenced material came from PBMCs. The J gene is TRBJ1-5, the V gene TRBV4-3, with D unclear. CDR3 protein: CASSQDKSQPQHF. CDR3 bases: TGCGCCAGCAGCCAAGATAAGAGCCAGCCCCAGCATTTT.